This T cell receptor (beta chain) was identified during a study of CD8+ T cells in alopecia areata. Background on the study: Those patients who were treated received oral tofacitinib, which was given at 5 to 10 mg twice daily for moderate-to-severe alopecia areata.

Treatment reported: oral pan-JAK inhibitor, 5-10 mg twice daily. Cell sorting was applied to PBMCs, and CD4+ and CD8+ T cells were collected. Reverse transcription of extracted RNA yielded cDNA, which provided the sequencing template. Assay: immunoSEQ multiplex PCR; the TCRdb copy retains only in-frame clones and omits some. Among about 250,000 clones, around 64% were seen once, and the ten largest hold 0.75% to 0.95%. The CDR3 contains 14 residues. V was pared by 2 bases and J by 4 bases, with 10 bases between. The germline CDR1 and CDR2 sequences are SEHNR and FQNEAQ (reference sequence). The receptor was isolated from a human donor with alopecia areata. The chain links TRBV7-9 to TRBJ2-3; weak D call: TRBD2 (5 bases). The sample in question was CD4+ T cells sorted from blood, obtained between weeks 51 and 54, from a patient treated with tofacitinib. CDR3: CASSLRRVSDTQYF. Written as DNA, the CDR3 is TGTGCCAGCAGCTTAAGGCGGGTCTCAGATACGCAGTATTTT.